The clone carrying this T cell receptor beta chain came up a few times. The entry originates in a study of blood T cell repertoires in COVID-19. Study-wide context: Samples came from the United States, Italy and Spain, spanning acute and convalescent COVID-19. Nucleic acid was either cDNA or gDNA, and it came from T cells, B-cell-depleted T cells, or PBMCs.

The CDR3 runs to 14 residues. Per the germline V gene, CDR1 is MDHEN and CDR2 is SYDVKM. V lost 2 bases to trimming and J lost 6 bases; unmatched junction nucleotides: 2. Per the original methods: Scientists estimated how many nucleated cells there were by amplifying reference gene primers. TCRdb's table, derived via immunoSEQ multiplex PCR, lists solely in-frame clones and lacks some. Clone size and the V and J calls come from that table; the DNA yielded D and trimming. The sample records 95,000 or so clones, approximately 91% being singletons. The sample consisted of peripheral blood. The chain recombines TRBV28 with TRBJ2-2; 8 bases are shared with TRBD1. The clonotype comes from a woman between 65 and 79 years old with acute or convalescent COVID-19. The CDR3 region has the DNA TGTGCCAGCAGTTTAAAGACAGGGGCCGGGGAGCTGTTTTTT. It codes for CASSLKTGAGELFF.